What follows are 19 T cell receptor beta chains derived from one specimen sequenced in a study. From the 5' RACE reads, TCRdb called clonotypes with MiXCR, one entry per CDR3 protein. The sample comprises about 43,000 distinct CDR3 sequences, less than 30% of which are singletons, and less than 4% rests with the top ten. Sequenced input: memory CD4+ T cells sorted from a lymph node. The subset here: memory CD4+ T cells, CD4+CD45RO+CD25-. These receptors were taken from a female donor with breast cancer.

This clonotype has a handful of counts. The rearrangement links TRBV27 to TRBJ1-3; perhaps TRBD1 as D (5 bases). Trimming shortened V by 6 bases and J by 2 bases, and 8 bases separated the two germline ends. The CDR3 totals 13 residues. Germline assignment: CDR1 MNHEY and CDR2 SMNVEV (reference sequence). This chain's CDR3 is CASRGAAGNTIYF. CDR3 coding DNA: TGTGCCAGCAGAGGGGCTGCTGGAAACACCATATATTTT.

This clonotype was seen more than once but under ten times. The rearrangement joins TRBV6-5 to TRBJ2-5; unclear D gene. The germline V gene has CDR1 MNHEY and CDR2 SVGAGI. V lost 2 bases and J 2 bases, leaving 15 bases between the germline ends. The CDR3 totals 16 residues. CDR3 coding DNA: TGTGCCAGCAGTTACACCCATTACAAACCTCAAGAGACCCAGTACTTC. Amino acids: CASSYTHYKPQETQYF.

This chain uses TRBV27 with TRBJ2-3; 8 positions agree with TRBD1. The CDR3 consists of 14 residues. Germline CDR1 and CDR2: MNHEY and SMNVEV (reference sequence). V lost 7 bases and J lost 1; bases outside the gene matches: 4. CDR3: CASISTGGTDTQYF. The CDR3, as DNA: TGTGCCAGCATATCGACAGGGGGCACAGATACGCAGTATTTT.

This clonotype came up a few times. The chain uses TRBV20-1 and TRBJ2-1; D perhaps matches TRBD2 (5 bases). CDR1 DFQATT and CDR2 SNEGSKA come from the germline V gene (reference sequence). V gave up 3 bases and J gave up 0 bases, with 15 bases separating them. The CDR3 runs 16 residues. CDR3: CSARRTVASSYNEQFF. DNA of the CDR3: TGCAGTGCTAGGCGGACTGTAGCCAGCTCCTACAATGAGCAGTTCTTC.

On this clonotype itself: A read error may account for a junction end that differs from germline. The chain employs TRBV15 and TRBJ1-5, with D unresolved. The germline gives CDR1 LNHNV, CDR2 YYDKDF (reference sequence). The CDR3 loop spans 14 amino acids. This CDR3 reads CATSSRRTNQSQHF. CDR3 coding DNA: TGTGCCACCAGCAGTAGGCGTACCAATCAGTCCCAGCATTTT.

The chain is built from TRBV6-1 and TRBJ2-3, with no clear D. This CDR3 has 11 amino acids. The V and J ends lost 3 bases and 3 bases respectively, with 1 base between them. From germline, CDR1 is MNHNS and CDR2 SASEGT. CDR3 sequence (DNA): TGTGCCAGCAGTGATACAGATACGCAGTATTTT. Residues: CASSDTDTQYF.

The table lists this clonotype with a few counts. The chain is built from TRBV5-1 and TRBJ2-3; 10 nucleotides line up with TRBD1. The CDR3 sequence is 14 residues long. V shed 7 bases, J shed 0 bases, and the junction held 2 bases outside the gene matches. Germline CDR1 is SGHRS and CDR2 is YFSETQ. CDR3 nucleotides: TGCGCCAGCCGGGGACAGGGGAGCACAGATACGCAGTATTTT. Protein product: CASRGQGSTDTQYF.

This clonotype was counted ten times or more. V gene TRBV5-1 combines with J gene TRBJ2-7, with TRBD1 as a possible D gene (5 bases). The CDR3 runs 13 residues. Deletions cut 0 bases from V and 2 bases from J, with 6 bases between. Germline V CDR1 and CDR2: SGHRS, YFSETQ. The CDR3 coding sequence is TGCGCCAGCAGCTTGGACAGGACCTACGAGCAGTACTTC. Protein product: CASSLDRTYEQYF.

The chain employs TRBV20-1 and TRBJ2-2; 9 nucleotides line up with TRBD1. The germline V gene has CDR1 DFQATT and CDR2 SNEGSKA (reference sequence). The CDR3 is 14 amino acids. V was clipped by 5 bases and J by 3 bases; unmatched bases: 4. The CDR3 protein is CSAGDRVDTGELFF. The CDR3 DNA sequence: TGCAGTGCTGGGGACAGGGTCGACACCGGGGAGCTGTTTTTT.

The chain joins TRBV12-3 or TRBV12-4 to TRBJ1-2, with 8 bases fitting TRBD1. This CDR3 has 13 residues. The ends lost 6 bases at V and 6 bases at J; junction bases unmatched: 6. DNA for the CDR3: TGTGCCAGCAGCCTGGGACAGGTCGATGGCTACACCTTC. The encoded protein is CASSLGQVDGYTF.

CDR3 nucleotide sequence: TGCAGTGCTAATGAGGGGGCCCACGAGCAGTACTTC. Translated, it gives CSANEGAHEQYF. This chain connects TRBV20-1 to TRBJ2-7, with 7 bases matching TRBD1. This CDR3 region has 12 residues. After removal of 4 bases from V and 5 bases from J, the junction contained 5 bases not matched to a gene. Germline V gene data show CDR1 as DFQATT and CDR2 as SNEGSKA (reference sequence).

The rearrangement links TRBV24-1 to TRBJ2-7; 9 bases line up with TRBD1. The V and J ends lost 4 bases and 3 bases, in that order; junction bases with no gene match: 3. The CDR3 contains 14 residues. Germline V gene lookup returns CDR1 KGHDR and CDR2 SFDVKD. The chain's CDR3 is CATSEAGQGYEQYF. DNA for the CDR3: TGTGCCACCAGTGAGGCGGGACAGGGCTACGAGCAGTACTTC.

This clonotype has more than one count but fewer than ten. The chain joins TRBV19 to TRBJ1-4; perhaps TRBD1 as D (6 bases). The ends were cut back, 2 bases at V and 6 bases at J, with 13 bases in the middle. This CDR3 spans 15 amino acids. Germline-derived CDR1 and CDR2 are LNHDA and SQIVND (reference sequence). CDR3 DNA: TGTGCCAGTAGTATACACAGGGAACGCGATGAAAAACTGTTTTTT. Its translation is CASSIHRERDEKLFF.

The chain combines TRBV4-1 with TRBJ1-2; 7 positions match TRBD1. The J segment lost 8 bases and the V segment lost 0 bases, leaving 12 bases of the junction unmatched. The CDR3 loop spans 16 amino acids. Germline CDR1 and CDR2: MGHRA and YSYEKL. The CDR3 DNA sequence: TGCGCCAGCAGCCAAGATTCGAAAGGGAAGACAGGGGGCTACACCTTC. Protein sequence: CASSQDSKGKTGGYTF.

This chain joins TRBV5-1 and TRBJ1-2, with D unresolved. Germline CDR1 SGHRS, CDR2 YFSETQ. V lost 0 bases and J 8 bases, leaving 8 bases between the germline ends. This CDR3 has 12 amino acids. The CDR3 region has the DNA TGCGCCAGCAGCTTGGACGCAGAAGGCTACACCTTC. This encodes CASSLDAEGYTF.

As for this clonotype: A read error may produce the germline difference seen at one junction end. The chain uses TRBV3-1 and TRBJ2-7; weak D call: TRBD1 (6 bases). CDR1 LGHDT and CDR2 YNNKEL come from the germline V gene (reference sequence). The CDR3 is made up of 16 amino acids. CDR3 in amino acids: CAGSQTRPEGAYEQYF. CDR3 nucleotide sequence: TGTGCCGGCAGCCAGACCCGGCCCGAGGGGGCCTACGAGCAGTACTTC.

This clonotype was seen more than once but under ten times. The chain recombines TRBV7-9 with TRBJ2-5, with D possibly matching TRBD1 (6 bases). Germline loops: CDR1 SEHNR, CDR2 FQNEAQ (reference sequence). This CDR3 region has 14 residues. V dropped 1 base and J dropped 5 bases, with 11 bases sitting between them. For the CDR3, the DNA is TGTGCCAGCAGCTTAGGGACAGCCGGCGAGACCCAGTACTTC. It specifies CASSLGTAGETQYF.

V and J are TRBV5-1 and TRBJ2-5; a weak D match, TRBD1 (5 bases). The germline V and J ends were trimmed by 0 bases and 3 bases, with 9 bases remaining between them. Germline values: CDR1 SGHRS, CDR2 YFSETQ. This CDR3 contains 14 residues. The CDR3 DNA reads as TGCGCCAGCAGCTTGGGACAGCAAAAAGAGACCCAGTACTTC. This encodes CASSLGQQKETQYF.

J is TRBJ2-7 and V is TRBV29-1, with D tentatively TRBD1 (5 bases). V was cut by 5 bases and J by 2 bases, with 16 bases left in between. The length of the CDR3 is 14 residues. Germline V gene data show CDR1 as SQVTM and CDR2 as ANQGSEA. CDR3 region: CSVTPPGHPYEQYF. The CDR3 DNA reads TGCAGCGTTACCCCACCCGGACACCCCTACGAGCAGTACTTC.